Included here is one T cell receptor (beta chain) sequence, with context. Method: immunoSEQ multiplex PCR; TCRdb's copy keeps in-frame clones and lacks some. The table shows 35,000 to 40,000 clones, with approximately 80% occurring only once. The data were taken from a study of OX40 agonist ivuxolimab in advanced cancers. The sample in question was CD4+ or CD8+ T cells sorted from blood, obtained in a trial of the OX40 agonist ivuxolimab. This TCR came from an adult with an advanced solid tumor such as melanoma, head and neck, liver or kidney cancer.

Here the CDR3 reads CASSLIGVEAFF. The CDR3 DNA reads TGTGCCAGCAGCCTAATCGGGGTTGAAGCTTTCTTT. The chain carries TRBV7-9 and TRBJ1-1; D is unclear. V was shortened by 5 bases and J by 7 bases, with 11 bases between the two germline ends. The CDR3 consists of 12 residues. Germline values: CDR1 SEHNR, CDR2 FQNEAQ (reference sequence).